This entry features one T cell receptor (beta chain) sequence. What antigen it recognizes has not been identified. There are no base qualities to consult, and no much larger clone falls within one base. Taken from cysteine to phenylalanine, the CDR3 has 15 residues. Of all the DNA, just the CDR3 is kept, 45 bases in frame from base 1. CDR1 and CDR2 are drawn from the germline V gene: SNHLY, FYNNEI. V and J lose 9 bases and 4 bases, and a span of 21 bases separates them. This sample was taken from a study of shared clonotypes between healthy human individuals (dated by TCRdb to the early 2020s). Describing the broader study: A few men and two women, aged 18 to 49 years, made up the cohort. Between about 0.8 and 9 billion PBMCs per donor were obtained by leukapheresis. To estimate repertoire size and how much clonotype sharing occurs between individuals, the study deeply sequenced the blood TCR repertoires of roughly 5 healthy adults. For each donor, three plates each were used for CD4 naive and CD4 memory, two plates were used for CD8 naive, and one plate was used for CD8 memory. To increase sequencing depth and limit assay-specific biases, different laboratories used diverse techniques to prepare libraries and sequence TCR repertoires. Broader findings and caveats from the paper: Rarefaction of sorted-subset datasets indicated incomplete sequencing despite the large sequencing depth. Sampling was restricted to blood, and TCR repertoires in tissue are likely to differ from TCR repertoires in blood. Higher generation probabilities were observed for clonotypes shared by all four sorted-subset donors than for non-shared clonotypes. Pairwise subsampling led to the expectation that sequencing depth would affect the degree of clonotype sharing among donors. Naive subsets generally had larger estimated clonotype richness than memory subsets did. Because the study included only a small number of donors, the genetic and exposure-history diversity represented was limited. When several donors were compared, the shared fraction of clonotypes was around 5% for naive CD4, approximately 3.3% for naive CD8, roughly 2.3% for memory CD4, and 0.4% for memory CD8.

Healthy HIV-negative adults with no recently reported acute infections or vaccinations were included as donors. Every donor was a Caucasian adult living in Nashville, Tennessee, USA. CD4+ T cells were enriched by magnetic negative selection; naive cells were then positively selected on CD45RA, and the negative fraction formed the memory subset. Blood was obtained by leukapheresis, after which PBMCs were separated by Ficoll-Histopaque density gradient centrifugation and cryopreserved in liquid nitrogen vapor phase. Purity and quantity of every magnetically sorted T cell population were checked by analytical flow cytometry. Genomic DNA was isolated from each sorted fraction and quantified by UV absorbance on a Nanodrop 2000c. Using the deep immunoSEQ assay, multiplex PCR amplified TCR CDR3 regions from genomic DNA. Extracted genomic DNA from each cell subset was distributed evenly across all wells of several immunoSEQ 96-well plates, and each plate was treated as a replicate. For sorted subsets, each replicate PCR was loaded with roughly 0.2 ug genomic DNA, equivalent to 25,000 to 35,000 T cell genomes. Purified libraries were quantified with a Qubit 3.0 fluorometer, sized on a Bioanalyzer 2100, and re-quantified with the KAPA Library Quantification kit. A separate single-read 150-cycle Illumina NextSeq 550 flow cell was used to sequence each immunoSEQ 96-well plate. On the authors' methods: Because only junctional sequences without quality scores were contained in the immunoSEQ output, filtering matching that applied to full-length reads could not be performed. Sequences were annotated with PyIR, a Python wrapper for IgBLAST v1.9, using IMGT germline references to assign V/J genes and CDR3. Reads with weak V/J assignments (E-value above 1e-6), missing CDR3, stop codons, out-of-frame junctions, or ambiguous translated residues were removed. V3J clonotypes were defined as sequences sharing the same inferred V gene, J gene, and CDR3 amino acid sequence. The percentage overlap between two repertoires was calculated by dividing the number of shared unique clonotypes by the size of the smaller repertoire. Repertoire richness was assessed with RTK rarefaction, the Chao1 estimator, and Recon v2.1 estimates of unobserved clonotypes. Generation probabilities for all TCRbeta clonotypes obtained by the gDNA method from a handful of donors were computed using OLGA. TCRdb holds this immuneACCESS table with in-frame rearrangements only. Some clones are missing; in checked studies, unresolved V genes explain under half, and the rest has no known cause. V and J calls and clone size are copied from that table; D and trimming were computed from the DNA. The sample table shows a few million clones, and over 85% are seen once. 0.13% to 0.15% of the sample lies in the top ten.

The sample comprised naive CD4+ T cells sorted from blood. What this sample's cell subset or site label stands for: CD45RA+ positively selected. This TCR was recovered from a young man in good health. The rearrangement joined TRBV2 to TRBJ2-5, with the D gene tentatively TRBD1 or TRBD2, based on 6 matching bases in each. The CDR3 has the sequence CASGASRGLGETQYF. The DNA sequence is as follows: TGTGCCAGTGGTGCGAGTCGGGGGCTTGGAGAGACCCAGTACTTC.